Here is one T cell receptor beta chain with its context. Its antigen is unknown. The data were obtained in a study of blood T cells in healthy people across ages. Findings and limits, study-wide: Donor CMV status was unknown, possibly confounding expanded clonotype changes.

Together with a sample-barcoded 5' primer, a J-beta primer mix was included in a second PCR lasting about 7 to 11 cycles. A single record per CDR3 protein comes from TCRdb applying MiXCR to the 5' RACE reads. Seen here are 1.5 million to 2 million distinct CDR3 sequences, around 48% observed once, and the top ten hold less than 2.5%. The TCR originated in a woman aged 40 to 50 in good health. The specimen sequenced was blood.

This CDR3 reads CASSHSDRGYNIQYF. The CDR3 DNA follows: TGTGCCAGCAGTCATTCGGACAGGGGATACAACATTCAGTACTTC. The V gene is TRBV6-6, the J gene TRBJ2-4; 9 positions match TRBD1. Germline V CDR1 and CDR2: MNHNY, SVGAGI (reference sequence). V shed 5 bases, J shed 7 bases, and the junction held 9 bases outside the gene matches. This CDR3 has 15 amino acids.